One sample yielded the 3 T cell receptor beta chains listed below, sequenced in a study of blood T cells in healthy people across ages (dated by TCRdb to between 2014 and 2016). The library was generated by 5' RACE. Sequenced using an Illumina HiSeq 2500. A second PCR of about 6 to 11 cycles was run with a J-beta primer mix and a sample-barcoded 5' primer. Through fastp at Q25 and MiXCR, TCRdb rebuilt clones from the public reads, retaining in-frame beta chains. Rows matching on CDR3 protein sequence are summarized as one entry with the most common DNA and genes. The sample data list roughly 650,000 distinct CDR3 sequences, and approximately 29% of these were observed just once. The ten largest clones represent about 16% of the sample. The specimen was blood. These receptors all come from a woman over 75 in good health. Donor details come from another sample of the same person, matched by shared clones.

This clonotype occurred many times. This chain uses TRBV7-9 with TRBJ2-5, with 7 positions matching TRBD1. Germline trimming cut 0 bases from V and 5 bases from J; bases unmatched to any gene: 3. The CDR3 length is 14 residues. Germline CDR1 reads SEHNR; CDR2 reads FQNEAQ (reference sequence). CDR3 in amino acids: CASSLADRRETQYF. DNA of the CDR3: TGTGCCAGCAGCTTAGCGGACAGGCGGGAGACCCAGTACTTC.

This clonotype was counted between two and nine times. A read error is possible here, since a much larger clone lies one base away. The rearrangement links TRBV7-2 to TRBJ2-1, with 8 nucleotides matching TRBD1. The CDR3 has 15 residues. CDR1 is SGHTA, CDR2 FQGNSA, per germline. V lost 0 bases to trimming and J lost 10 bases; unmatched junction nucleotides: 8. The CDR3 nucleotides are TGTGCCAGCAGCTTAGCAGGACAGGGACCCTTCGAGCAGTTCTTC. Amino acids: CASSLAGQGPFEQFF.

This clonotype turned up a few times. The chain carries TRBV7-9 and TRBJ1-2; possibly TRBD1 for D (6 bases). The germline V gene encodes CDR1 SEHNR and CDR2 FQNEAQ (reference sequence). The CDR3 sequence is 14 residues long. V gave up 6 bases and J gave up 4 bases, with 15 bases separating them. DNA of the CDR3: TGTGCCAGCAGACCCTCGGGGGGCCTCTATGGCTACACCTTC. Its translation: CASRPSGGLYGYTF.